The 3 T cell receptor beta chains below all came from one sample that was sequenced in a study of cytomegalovirus exposure and HLA in healthy donors. The PCR employed 60 Vbeta primers together with 13 Jbeta primers. The protocol was immunoSEQ multiplex PCR, while the TCRdb copy is restricted to in-frame clones and leaves out a portion. The sample records some 180,000 clones, around 76% being singletons. The sample was PBMCs. The receptors originated from a woman under 40 in good health and CMV-seropositive.

A few counts support this clone. The V and J genes are TRBV6-5 and TRBJ2-3, with D perhaps TRBD1 (6 bases). V lost 7 bases and J 4 bases, leaving 18 bases between the germline ends. This CDR3 comprises 15 residues. Germline CDR1 and CDR2: MNHEY and SVGAGI. CDR3 protein: CASTTTGTPSDTQYF. CDR3 DNA sequence: TGTGCCAGCACCACGACAGGTACTCCCTCAGATACGCAGTATTTT.

This chain connects TRBV7-8 to TRBJ2-5; 7 nucleotides align to TRBD1. V lost 4 bases and J lost 1; bases outside the gene matches: 0. The germline gives CDR1 SGHVS, CDR2 FQNEAQ. This CDR3 contains 13 residues. The CDR3 loop is CASSWDSQETQYF. For the CDR3, the DNA is TGTGCCAGCAGCTGGGACAGCCAAGAGACCCAGTACTTC.

V usage is TRBV18 and J usage is TRBJ1-3, with 7 bases matching TRBD1. The junction had 5 bases not matched to a gene; V was cut back by 5 bases and J by 4 bases. Germline V CDR1 and CDR2: KGHSH, LQKENI. This CDR3 contains 14 residues. The CDR3 nucleotides read TGTGCCAGCTCAGCGGGACAGAGAGGAAACACCATATATTTT. This codes for CASSAGQRGNTIYF.